This TCR beta chain was sequenced in a study of T cell repertoires in cytomegalovirus infection. Study context: It can be stated that public TCR beta signatures indicated CMV infection as well as a matching HLA type.

One entry per CDR3 protein, called by TCRdb with MiXCR from the reads. The data show around 260,000 distinct CDR3 sequences, roughly 23% seen once. Germline assignment: CDR1 DFQATT and CDR2 SNEGSKA (reference sequence). Deletions cut 0 bases from V and 0 bases from J, with 6 bases between. The CDR3 loop spans 15 amino acids. This clonotype was detected only a few times. The gene calls are TRBV20-1 and TRBJ2-6; D is unresolved. This clonotype originated in a human donor in good health (CMV status not recorded). Some clones in this sample may be carry-over from other donors' samples. The sample was PBMCs. CDR3 nucleotide sequence: TGCAGTGCTAGAGATGAGAGCTCTGGGGCCAACGTCCTGACTTTC. Translation: CSARDESSGANVLTF.